The present TCR beta chain was sequenced within a study of spatial heterogeneity in lung cancer. Study-wide context: The correlation between TCR transcript counts in tumor regions and a T cell module score from matched bulk RNA-seq was strong. Broader study findings: As ubiquitous and regional nonsynonymous mutations varied, counts of ubiquitous and regional expanded TCRs tracked them, respectively. Expanded alpha and beta TCR counts within tumors tracked tumor mutation counts.

Documented time point: sample taken at primary tumor resection. Unsorted tumor, nontumor lung tissue or cryopreserved PBMC supplied the whole RNA. Single TCR cDNA molecules each had their own unique molecular identifier. TCRdb re-analysed the 5' RACE reads in MiXCR, keeping a single row per CDR3 protein. This table has fewer than 4,000 distinct CDR3 sequences, about 15% appearing once. V lost 3 bases and J 7 bases, leaving 12 bases between the germline ends. This CDR3 is built from 12 residues. Per the germline V gene, CDR1 is DFQATT and CDR2 is SNEGSKA (reference sequence). Judged by abundance, this clonotype is medium-sized. The antigen is not known.

The TCR was taken from a female donor with early-stage non-small cell lung cancer. The sequencing here drew on lung tumor tissue, taken at surgery. The chain joins TRBV20-1 to TRBJ1-2; D call uncertain. CDR3 DNA sequence: TGCAGTGCTAGCCCCTTCGACACTGGCTACACCTTC. Translating gives CSASPFDTGYTF.